This entry describes one T cell receptor beta chain. Its antigen is undetermined. TCRdb keeps only in-frame clones here, not all; method: immunoSEQ multiplex PCR. The table shows tens of thousands of clones, with over 75% occurring only once. The record originates from a study of graft-versus-host responses after intestinal transplantation. The wider study: Recipients were given multivisceral, liver-intestinal, or isolated intestinal transplants. Study-wide results and limits: Recipient marrow harbored GvH clones, some of which surfaced first in ileum or blood. Early post-transplant falls in HvG clones accompanied the peak levels of circulating GvH clones.

Per germline, CDR1 SGHNT and CDR2 YYREEE (reference sequence). V shed 0 bases and J shed 8 bases, with 17 bases lying between them. The CDR3 runs 16 residues. The rearrangement joins TRBV5-4 to TRBJ1-4, with a possible D match to TRBD1 (5 bases). This TCR came from a human donor who was the organ donor for an intestinal transplant. The sample was unstimulated CD4+ T cells sorted from spleen or lymph node cells, taken before transplant. For the CDR3, the DNA is TGTGCCAGCAGCTTGGGTGGGCAGGGCTGGAAAGAAAAACTGTTTTTT. This gives the protein CASSLGGQGWKEKLFF. The full variable domain, in which reference TRBV5-4 and TRBJ1-4 provide the parts outside the CDR3, is ETGVTQSPTHLIKTRGQQVTLRCSSQSGHNTVSWYQQALGQGPQFIFQYYREEENGRGNFPPRFSGLQFPNYSSELNVNALELDDSALYLCASSLGGQGWKEKLFFGSGTQLSVL.